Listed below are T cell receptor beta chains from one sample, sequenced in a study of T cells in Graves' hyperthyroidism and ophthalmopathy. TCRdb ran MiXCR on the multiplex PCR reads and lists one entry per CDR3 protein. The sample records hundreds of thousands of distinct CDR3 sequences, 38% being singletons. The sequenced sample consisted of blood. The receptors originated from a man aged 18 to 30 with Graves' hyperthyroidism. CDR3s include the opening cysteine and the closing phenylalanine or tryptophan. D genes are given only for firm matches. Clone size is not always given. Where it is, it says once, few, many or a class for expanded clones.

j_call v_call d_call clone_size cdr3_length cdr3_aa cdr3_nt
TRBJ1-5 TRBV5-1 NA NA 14 CASSPWSGSQPQHF TGCGCCAGCAGCCCCTGGAGCGGGAGTCAGCCCCAGCATTTT
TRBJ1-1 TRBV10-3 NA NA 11 CAIQGNTEAFF TGTGCCATACAGGGCAACACTGAAGCTTTCTTT
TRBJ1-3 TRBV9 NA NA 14 CASSVEGSGNTMYF TGTGCCAGCAGCGTCGAGGGCTCTGGAAACACCATGTATTTT
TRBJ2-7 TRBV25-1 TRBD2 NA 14 CASSTAVAGDEQYF TGTGCCAGCAGTACGGCGGTAGCGGGAGATGAGCAGTACTTC
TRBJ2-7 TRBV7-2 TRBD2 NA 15 CASSFTSGGSYEQYF TGTGCCAGCAGCTTCACTAGCGGGGGGTCCTACGAGCAGTACTTC
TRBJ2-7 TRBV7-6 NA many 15 CASSLEPSSLGEQYF TGTGCCAGCAGCTTAGAACCGTCCTCCCTAGGCGAGCAGTACTTC
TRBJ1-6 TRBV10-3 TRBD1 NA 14 CAISWDRGDSPLHF TGTGCCATCAGCTGGGACAGGGGGGATTCACCCCTCCACTTT
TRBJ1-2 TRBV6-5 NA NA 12 CASSYQGSGYTF TGTGCCAGCAGTTACCAAGGGAGTGGCTACACCTTC
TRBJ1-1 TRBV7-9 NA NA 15 CASSFLWQMNTEAFF TGTGCCAGCAGCTTCCTTTGGCAAATGAACACTGAAGCTTTCTTT
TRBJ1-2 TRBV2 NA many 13 CASSSDGLYGYTF TGTGCCAGCAGTTCAGACGGGCTGTATGGCTACACCTTC
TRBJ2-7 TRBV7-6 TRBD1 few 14 CASSRPGQVYEQYF TGTGCCAGCAGCCGCCCGGGACAGGTCTACGAGCAGTACTTC
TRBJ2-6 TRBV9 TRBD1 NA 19 CASSPRGTGLNSGANVLTF TGTGCCAGCAGCCCGCGAGGGACAGGGCTGAACTCTGGGGCCAACGTCCTGACTTTC
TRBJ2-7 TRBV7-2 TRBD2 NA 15 CASSEWTSGNYEQYF TGTGCCAGCAGCGAATGGACTAGCGGGAACTACGAGCAGTACTTC
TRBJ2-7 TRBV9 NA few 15 CASSVGDGSSYEQYF TGTGCCAGCAGCGTAGGGGACGGAAGCTCCTACGAGCAGTACTTC
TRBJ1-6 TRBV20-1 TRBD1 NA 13 CSAWDRGRSPLHF TGCAGTGCCTGGGACAGGGGAAGATCACCCCTCCACTTT
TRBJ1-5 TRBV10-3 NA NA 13 CASKGRAGQPQHF TGTGCCAGCAAGGGGAGAGCGGGTCAGCCCCAGCATTTT
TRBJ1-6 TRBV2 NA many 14 CASSEARDESPLHF TGTGCCAGCAGTGAAGCACGGGACGAATCACCCCTCCACTTT
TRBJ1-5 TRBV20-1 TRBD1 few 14 CSASGQGANQPQHF TGCAGTGCCAGTGGACAGGGGGCCAATCAGCCCCAGCATTTT
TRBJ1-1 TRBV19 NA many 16 CASSPGRRGGGTEAFF TGTGCCAGTAGTCCGGGGAGGAGGGGAGGCGGCACTGAAGCTTTCTTT
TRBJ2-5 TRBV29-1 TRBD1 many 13 CSVGGQGEETQYF TGCAGCGTTGGGGGACAGGGGGAAGAGACCCAGTACTTC
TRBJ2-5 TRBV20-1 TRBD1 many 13 CSASQGTEETQYF TGCAGTGCTAGCCAGGGGACAGAAGAGACCCAGTACTTC
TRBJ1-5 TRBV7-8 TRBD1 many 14 CASSYEGQGQPQHF TGTGCCAGCAGCTATGAGGGACAGGGGCAGCCCCAGCATTTT
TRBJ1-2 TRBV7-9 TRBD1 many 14 CASSVPGQGYGYTF TGTGCCAGCAGCGTTCCGGGACAGGGGTATGGCTACACCTTC
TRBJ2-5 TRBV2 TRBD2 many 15 CASSESGLAEETQYF TGTGCCAGCAGTGAATCGGGACTAGCGGAAGAGACCCAGTACTTC
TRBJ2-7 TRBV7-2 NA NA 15 CASSQVWAGVHEQYF TGCGCCAGCAGCCAAGTGTGGGCAGGCGTCCACGAGCAGTACTTC
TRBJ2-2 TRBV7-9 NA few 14 CASSSGSSTGELFF TGTGCCAGCAGCTCAGGGAGTAGCACCGGGGAGCTGTTTTTT
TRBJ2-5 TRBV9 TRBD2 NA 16 CASSLGLAEPQETQYF TGTGCCAGCAGTCTCGGACTAGCGGAACCCCAAGAGACCCAGTACTTC
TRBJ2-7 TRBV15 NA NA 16 CATSSREPGPWYEQYF TGTGCCACCAGCAGTCGTGAACCGGGCCCATGGTACGAGCAGTACTTC
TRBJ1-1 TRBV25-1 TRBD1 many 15 CASRPGTGTGTEAFF TGTGCCAGTCGTCCCGGGACAGGAACGGGCACTGAAGCTTTCTTT
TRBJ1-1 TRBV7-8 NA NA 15 CASSPLTGGRTEAFF TGTGCCAGCAGCCCCCTGACAGGCGGGAGGACTGAAGCTTTCTTT
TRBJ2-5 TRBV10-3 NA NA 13 CAISLWTEETQYF TGTGCCATCAGCTTATGGACAGAAGAGACCCAGTACTTC
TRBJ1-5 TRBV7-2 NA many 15 CASSSPGGYNQPQHF TGTGCCAGCAGCTCCCCGGGGGGATACAATCAGCCCCAGCATTTT
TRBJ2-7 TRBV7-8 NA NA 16 CASSSGGGQPRQEQYF TGTGCCAGCAGTTCGGGGGGTGGACAGCCCCGGCAAGAGCAGTACTTC
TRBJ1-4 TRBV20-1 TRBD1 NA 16 CSARLGQGRVPGKLFF TGCAGTGCTAGACTCGGACAGGGTAGGGTACCGGGAAAACTGTTTTTT
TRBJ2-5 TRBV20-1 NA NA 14 CSARVGTLQETQYF TGCAGTGCTAGAGTTGGGACACTACAAGAGACCCAGTACTTC
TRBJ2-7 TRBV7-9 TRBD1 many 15 CASSVRRDRDYEQYF TGTGCCAGCAGCGTTCGCCGGGACAGGGACTACGAGCAGTACTTC
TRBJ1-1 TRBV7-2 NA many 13 CASQGMANTEAFF TGTGCCAGCCAGGGTATGGCGAACACTGAAGCTTTCTTT
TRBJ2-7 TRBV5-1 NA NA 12 CASSLEAGEQYF TGCGCCAGCAGCTTGGAGGCGGGGGAGCAGTACTTC
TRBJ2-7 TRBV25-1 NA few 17 CASSEGGRPGSRYEQYF TGTGCCAGCAGTGAGGGGGGACGTCCAGGGAGTAGGTACGAGCAGTACTTC
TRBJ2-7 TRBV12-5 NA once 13 CASGWGGPYEQYF TGTGCTAGTGGATGGGGCGGTCCCTACGAGCAGTACTTC
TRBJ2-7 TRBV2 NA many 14 CASSEPGPLYEQYF TGTGCCAGCAGTGAACCGGGACCCCTATACGAGCAGTACTTC
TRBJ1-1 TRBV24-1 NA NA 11 CATSEGDEAFF TGTGCCACCAGTGAGGGTGACGAAGCTTTCTTT
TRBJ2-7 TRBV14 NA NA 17 CASSQDAPQYSSYEQYF TGTGCCAGCAGCCAAGACGCCCCACAGTACTCATCCTACGAGCAGTACTTC
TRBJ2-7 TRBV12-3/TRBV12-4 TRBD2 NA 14 CASSLTSGIDEQYF TGTGCCAGCAGTCTTACTAGCGGGATCGACGAGCAGTACTTC
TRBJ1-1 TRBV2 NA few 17 CASSRLAEDSLNTEAFF TGTGCCAGCAGCCGCCTCGCTGAGGACAGCTTGAACACTGAAGCTTTCTTT
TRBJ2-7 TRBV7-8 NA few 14 CASSLSPSFYEQYF TGTGCCAGCAGCTTAAGCCCCTCCTTTTACGAGCAGTACTTC
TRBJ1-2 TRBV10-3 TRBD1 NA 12 CAITDRAYGYTF TGTGCCATTACCGACAGGGCCTATGGCTACACCTTC
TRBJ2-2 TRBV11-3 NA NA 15 CASTDLGVGTGELFF TGTGCCAGTACCGATCTAGGTGTTGGAACCGGGGAGCTGTTTTTT
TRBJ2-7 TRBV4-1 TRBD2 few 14 CASSQSSGAYEQYF TGTGCCAGCAGCCAAAGCAGCGGGGCCTACGAGCAGTACTTC
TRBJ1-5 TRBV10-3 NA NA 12 CAIRTSNQPQHF TGTGCTATCCGAACTAGCAATCAGCCCCAGCATTTT